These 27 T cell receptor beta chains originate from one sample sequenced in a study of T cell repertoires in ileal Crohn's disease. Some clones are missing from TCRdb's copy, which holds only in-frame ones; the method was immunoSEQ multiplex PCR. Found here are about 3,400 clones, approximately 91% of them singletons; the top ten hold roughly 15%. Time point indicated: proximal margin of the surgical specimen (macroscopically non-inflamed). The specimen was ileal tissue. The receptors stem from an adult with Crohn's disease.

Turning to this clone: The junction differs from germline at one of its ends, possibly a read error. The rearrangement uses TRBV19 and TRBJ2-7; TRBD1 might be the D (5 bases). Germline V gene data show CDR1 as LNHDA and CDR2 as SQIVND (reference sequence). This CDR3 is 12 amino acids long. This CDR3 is CASQGYSHEQYF. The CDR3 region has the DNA TGTGCCAGTCAGGGATACTCCCACGAGCAGTACTTC. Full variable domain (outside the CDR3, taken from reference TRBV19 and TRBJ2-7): DGGITQSPKYLFRKEGQNVTLSCEQNLNHDAMYWYRQDPGQGLRLIYYSQIVNDFQKGDIAEGYSVSREKKESFPLTVTSAQKNPTAFYLCASQGYSHEQYFGPGTRLTVT.

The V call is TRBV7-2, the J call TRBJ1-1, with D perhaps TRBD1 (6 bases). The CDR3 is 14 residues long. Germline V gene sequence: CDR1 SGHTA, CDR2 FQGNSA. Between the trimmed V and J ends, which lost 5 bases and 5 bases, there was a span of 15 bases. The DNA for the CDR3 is TGTGCCAGCAGCGAAACAGGGTCGAGGACTGAAGCTTTCTTT. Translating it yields CASSETGSRTEAFF.

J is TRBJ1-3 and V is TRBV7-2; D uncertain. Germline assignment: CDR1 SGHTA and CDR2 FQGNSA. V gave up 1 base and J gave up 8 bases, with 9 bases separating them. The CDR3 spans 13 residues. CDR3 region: CASSLGVKDTIYF. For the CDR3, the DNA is TGTGCCAGCAGCTTAGGGGTCAAAGACACCATATATTTT.

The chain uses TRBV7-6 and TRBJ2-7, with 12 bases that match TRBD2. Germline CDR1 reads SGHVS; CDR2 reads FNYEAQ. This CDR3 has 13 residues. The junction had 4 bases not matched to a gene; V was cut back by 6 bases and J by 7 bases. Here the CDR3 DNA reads TGTGCCAGCAGACTAGCGGGAGGAGGGGAGCAGTACTTC. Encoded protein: CASRLAGGGEQYF.

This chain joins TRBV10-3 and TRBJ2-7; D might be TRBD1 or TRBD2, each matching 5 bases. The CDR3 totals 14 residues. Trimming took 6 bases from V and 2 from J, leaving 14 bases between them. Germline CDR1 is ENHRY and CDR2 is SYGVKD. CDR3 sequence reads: CAIRTGTSTYEQYF. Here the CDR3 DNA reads TGTGCCATCAGAACCGGGACGTCAACCTACGAGCAGTACTTC.

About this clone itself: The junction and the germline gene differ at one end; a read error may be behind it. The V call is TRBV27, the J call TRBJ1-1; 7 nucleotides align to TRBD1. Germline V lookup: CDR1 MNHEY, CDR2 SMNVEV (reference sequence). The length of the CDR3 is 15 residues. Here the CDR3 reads CASTLNRDSNTEAFF. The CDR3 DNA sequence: TGTGCCAGCACTTTAAACCGGGACAGCAACACTGAAGCTTTCTTT.

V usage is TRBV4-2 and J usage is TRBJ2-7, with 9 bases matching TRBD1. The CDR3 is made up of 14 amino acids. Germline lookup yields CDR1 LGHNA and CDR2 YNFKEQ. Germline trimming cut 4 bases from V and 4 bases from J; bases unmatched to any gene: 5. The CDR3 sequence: CASSPGQGQYEQYF. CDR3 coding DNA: TGTGCCAGCAGCCCGGGACAGGGTCAGTACGAGCAGTACTTC.

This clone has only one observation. The CDR3 here is CASSRGTGGTGELFF. The DNA of the CDR3 is TGTGCCAGCAGCCGTGGGACAGGGGGGACCGGGGAGCTGTTTTTT. The rearrangement uses TRBV5-8 and TRBJ2-2; 11 bases align to TRBD1. CDR3 length: 15 residues. The germline V gene encodes CDR1 SGHTS and CDR2 YDEGEE. Trimming cost V 4 bases and J 5 bases; bases outside gene matches: 4.

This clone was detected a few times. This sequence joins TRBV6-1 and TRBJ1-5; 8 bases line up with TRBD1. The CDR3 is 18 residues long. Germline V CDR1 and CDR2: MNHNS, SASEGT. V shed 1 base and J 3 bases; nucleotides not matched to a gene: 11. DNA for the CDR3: TGTGCCAGCAGTGAAGGATGGTGGGACAGGTCCGACAATCAGCCCCAGCATTTT. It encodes CASSEGWWDRSDNQPQHF.

The CDR3 sequence: CASSQVRDQPQHF. In nucleotides, the CDR3 is TGCGCCAGCAGCCAAGTTCGCGATCAGCCCCAGCATTTT. V gene TRBV4-3 combines with J gene TRBJ1-5; unclear D gene. Germline assignment: CDR1 LGHNA and CDR2 YSLEER. The CDR3 totals 13 residues. The V end lost 1 base, the J end lost 5 bases, and 6 bases lay between the germline ends.

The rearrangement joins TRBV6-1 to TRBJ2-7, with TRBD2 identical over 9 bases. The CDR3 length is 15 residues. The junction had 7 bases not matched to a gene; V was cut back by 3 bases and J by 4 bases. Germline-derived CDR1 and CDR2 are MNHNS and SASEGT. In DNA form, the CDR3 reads TGTGCCAGCAGTGAGGAAGCGGGAGGAGTGTACGAGCAGTACTTC. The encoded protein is CASSEEAGGVYEQYF.

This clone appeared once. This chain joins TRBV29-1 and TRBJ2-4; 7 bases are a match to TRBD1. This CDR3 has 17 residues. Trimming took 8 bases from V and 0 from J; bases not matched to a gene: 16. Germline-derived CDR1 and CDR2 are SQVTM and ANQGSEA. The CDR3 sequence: CSPRADRLKLAKNIQYF. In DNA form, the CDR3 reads TGCAGCCCTAGAGCGGACAGGCTAAAACTAGCCAAAAACATTCAGTACTTC. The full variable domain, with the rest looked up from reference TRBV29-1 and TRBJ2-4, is SAVISQKPSRDICQRGTSLTIQCQVDSQVTMMFWYRQQPGQSLTLIATANQGSEATYESGFVIDKFPISRPNLTFSTLTVSNMSPEDSSIYLCSPRADRLKLAKNIQYFGAGTRLSVL.

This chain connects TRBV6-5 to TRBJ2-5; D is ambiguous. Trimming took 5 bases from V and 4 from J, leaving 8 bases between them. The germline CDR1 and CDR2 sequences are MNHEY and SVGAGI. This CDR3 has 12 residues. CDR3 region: CASSEAGETQYF. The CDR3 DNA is TGTGCCAGCAGTGAGGCAGGAGAGACCCAGTACTTC.

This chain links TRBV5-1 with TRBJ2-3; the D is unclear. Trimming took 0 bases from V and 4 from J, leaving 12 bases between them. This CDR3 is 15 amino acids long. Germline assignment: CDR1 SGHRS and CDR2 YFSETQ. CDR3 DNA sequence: TGCGCCAGCAGCTTGGCCATTCCGATTTCAGATACGCAGTATTTT. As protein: CASSLAIPISDTQYF.

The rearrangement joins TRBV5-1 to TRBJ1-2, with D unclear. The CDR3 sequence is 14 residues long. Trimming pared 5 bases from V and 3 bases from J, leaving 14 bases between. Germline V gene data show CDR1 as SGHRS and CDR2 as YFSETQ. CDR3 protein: CASSDQPDDYGYTF. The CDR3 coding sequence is TGCGCCAGCAGTGACCAACCGGACGACTATGGCTACACCTTC.

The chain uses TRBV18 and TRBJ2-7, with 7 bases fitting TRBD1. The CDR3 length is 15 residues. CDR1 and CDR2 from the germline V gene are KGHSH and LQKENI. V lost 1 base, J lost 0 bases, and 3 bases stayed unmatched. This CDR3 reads CASSPLGTASYEQYF. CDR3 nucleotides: TGTGCCAGCTCACCACTTGGGACAGCCTCCTACGAGCAGTACTTC.

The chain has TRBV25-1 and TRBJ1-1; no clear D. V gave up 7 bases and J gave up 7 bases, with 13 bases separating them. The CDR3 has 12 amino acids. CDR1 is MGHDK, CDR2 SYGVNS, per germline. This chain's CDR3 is CASTQGLGEAFF. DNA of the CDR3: TGTGCCAGCACCCAAGGGTTGGGTGAAGCTTTCTTT.

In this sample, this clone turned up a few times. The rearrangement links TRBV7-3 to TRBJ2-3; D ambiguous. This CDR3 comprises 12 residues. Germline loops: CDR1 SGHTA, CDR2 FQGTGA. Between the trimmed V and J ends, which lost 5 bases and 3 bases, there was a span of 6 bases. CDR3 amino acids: CASSPDTDTQYF. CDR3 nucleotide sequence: TGTGCCAGCAGCCCAGATACAGATACGCAGTATTTT.

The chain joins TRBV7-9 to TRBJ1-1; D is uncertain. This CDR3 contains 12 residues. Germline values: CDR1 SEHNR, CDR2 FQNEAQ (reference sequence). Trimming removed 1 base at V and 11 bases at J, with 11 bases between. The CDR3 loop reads CASSLGHTAAFF. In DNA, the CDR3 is TGTGCCAGCAGCTTAGGTCATACTGCGGCTTTCTTT.

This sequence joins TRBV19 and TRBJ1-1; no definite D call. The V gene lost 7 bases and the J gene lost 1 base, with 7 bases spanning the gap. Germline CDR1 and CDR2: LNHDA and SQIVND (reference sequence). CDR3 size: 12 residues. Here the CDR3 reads CASKWANTEAFF. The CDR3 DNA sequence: TGTGCCAGTAAATGGGCGAACACTGAAGCTTTCTTT.

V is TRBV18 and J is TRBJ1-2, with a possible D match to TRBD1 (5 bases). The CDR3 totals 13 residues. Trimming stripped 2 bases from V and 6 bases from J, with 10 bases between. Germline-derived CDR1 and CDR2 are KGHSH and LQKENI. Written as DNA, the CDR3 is TGTGCCAGCTCACCAGGAGTAGGGGATGGCTACACCTTC. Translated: CASSPGVGDGYTF.

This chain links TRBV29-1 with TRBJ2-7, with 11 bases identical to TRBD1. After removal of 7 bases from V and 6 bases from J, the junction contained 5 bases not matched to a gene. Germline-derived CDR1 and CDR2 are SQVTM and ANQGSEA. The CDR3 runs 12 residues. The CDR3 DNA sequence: TGCAGCGGCGGACAGGGGGCTACCGAGCAGTACTTC. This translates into CSGGQGATEQYF.

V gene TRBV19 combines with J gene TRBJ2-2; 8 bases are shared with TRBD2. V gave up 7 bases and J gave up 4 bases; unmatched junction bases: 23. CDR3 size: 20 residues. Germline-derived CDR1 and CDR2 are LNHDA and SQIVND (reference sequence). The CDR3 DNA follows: TGTGCCAGTATTAGGCGACCATCCCGGGGGGGCAATCTGGCCACCGGGGAGCTGTTTTTT. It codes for CASIRRPSRGGNLATGELFF.

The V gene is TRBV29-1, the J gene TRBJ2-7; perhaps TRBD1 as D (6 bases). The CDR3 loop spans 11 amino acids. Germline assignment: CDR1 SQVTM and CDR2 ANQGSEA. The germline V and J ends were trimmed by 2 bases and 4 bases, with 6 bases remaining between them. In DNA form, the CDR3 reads TGCAGCGTTGAAAGGGGGTACGAGCAGTACTTC. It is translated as CSVERGYEQYF.

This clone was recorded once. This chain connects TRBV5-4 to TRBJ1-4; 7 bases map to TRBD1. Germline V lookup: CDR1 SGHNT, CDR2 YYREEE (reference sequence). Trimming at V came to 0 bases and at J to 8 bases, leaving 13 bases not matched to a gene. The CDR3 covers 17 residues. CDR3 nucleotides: TGTGCCAGCAGCTTGGGGATGGGGGACAGAGGGGAAGAAAAACTGTTTTTT. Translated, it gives CASSLGMGDRGEEKLFF.

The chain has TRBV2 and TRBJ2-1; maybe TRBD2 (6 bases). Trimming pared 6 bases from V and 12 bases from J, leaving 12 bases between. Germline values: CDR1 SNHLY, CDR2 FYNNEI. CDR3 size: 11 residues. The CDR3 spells CASSPGTLQFF. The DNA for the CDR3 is TGTGCCAGCAGCCCCGGGACTCTGCAGTTCTTC.

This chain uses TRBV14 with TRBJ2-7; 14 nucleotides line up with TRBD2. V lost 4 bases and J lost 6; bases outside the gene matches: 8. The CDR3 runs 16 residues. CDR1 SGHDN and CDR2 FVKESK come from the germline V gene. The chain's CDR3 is CASSPYGTSGSVEQYF. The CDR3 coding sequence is TGTGCCAGCAGCCCATACGGGACTAGCGGGAGTGTCGAGCAGTACTTC.